The clone carrying this T cell receptor (beta chain) was found many times. Its target is unknown. Clinical symptoms, serum thyroxine and TRAb, thyroid ultrasound and orbital computed tomography were used for the diagnoses. The sample, blood from the first hyperthyroidism diagnosis, precedes any ophthalmopathy symptoms. Extraction of PBMCs used 10 ml of fresh peripheral blood. TCR beta CDR3 regions were amplified from RNA transcripts. HTBI primers drove first-round RT-PCR of the TCR CDR3. TCRdb recomputed calls from the multiplex PCR reads with MiXCR, one row per CDR3 protein. The sample contains about 260,000 distinct CDR3 sequences, under 30% of which appear only once. The entry originates in a study of T cells in Graves' hyperthyroidism and ophthalmopathy. Study-wide results and caveats: Most thyroid clonotypes expanded above 0.001 were also detected in blood.

Trimming left V 0 bases short and J 2 bases short, with 9 bases between. This CDR3 spans 15 amino acids. The germline V gene encodes CDR1 SGHRS and CDR2 YFSETQ. The receptor was derived from a man in his forties with Graves' hyperthyroidism that later progressed to Graves' ophthalmopathy. Sequencing was performed on blood. The chain carries TRBV5-1 and TRBJ1-5; the D is unclear. This CDR3 reads CASSLGGRGNQPQHF. As DNA, the CDR3 is TGCGCCAGCAGCTTGGGCGGACGGGGCAATCAGCCCCAGCATTTT.